These 9 T cell receptor beta chains share one sample of origin, sequenced in a study of T-cell reconstitution after alpha-beta-depleted transplantation in children. Construction of the TCRbeta library involved unique molecular identifiers. TCRdb re-derived calls from the PCR reads in MiXCR, one entry per CDR3 protein. The table has about 440,000 distinct CDR3 sequences, 43% seen once. This specimen was PBMCs, taken before TCRalphabeta/CD19-depleted stem cell transplant. These receptor sequences come from a girl aged 2 to 10 with aplastic anemia, due to receive a stem cell transplant.

The rearrangement joins TRBV6-2 or TRBV6-3 to TRBJ2-7, with 7 nucleotides matching TRBD1. Germline V lookup: CDR1 MNHEY, CDR2 SVGEGT. With 2 bases clipped from V and 5 bases from J, the junction kept 12 bases outside the gene matches. The CDR3 runs 16 residues. Here the CDR3 DNA reads TGTGCCAGCAGTTACGAGGGGAACAGGGGCAGGAACGAGCAGTACTTC. This codes for CASSYEGNRGRNEQYF.

The table lists this clonotype with a few counts. The chain is built from TRBV10-2 and TRBJ2-1, with 7 nucleotides matching TRBD2. V was pared by 4 bases and J by 2 bases, with 8 bases of the junction left unmatched. From germline, CDR1 is WSHSY and CDR2 SAAADI. This CDR3 comprises 16 residues. The CDR3 DNA reads as TGCGCCAGCAGTGCCGCCGGGACTACCCCCTACAATGAGCAGTTCTTC. As protein: CASSAAGTTPYNEQFF.

The chain carries TRBV20-1 and TRBJ2-3, with TRBD2 matching 12 bases. V trimming: 6 bases; J trimming: 5 bases; junction bases outside the gene matches: 9. Germline V gene lookup returns CDR1 DFQATT and CDR2 SNEGSKA (reference sequence). CDR3 length: 15 amino acids. The CDR3 DNA reads TGCAGTGCAACCTCTAGCGGGGGGGCCATAGATACGCAGTATTTT. Its translation: CSATSSGGAIDTQYF.

This rearrangement joins TRBV4-2 to TRBJ2-1; 11 bases align to TRBD2. CDR3 length equals 18 residues. Germline V gene sequence: CDR1 LGHNA, CDR2 YNFKEQ. The V and J ends lost 0 bases and 15 bases, in that order; junction bases with no gene match: 19. The DNA of the CDR3 is TGTGCCAGCAGCCAAGATGCTATAACTAGCGGGAGAGGGTTGGGTCCGTTCTTC. Its protein product is CASSQDAITSGRGLGPFF.

This clonotype has only a few counts. The chain is built from TRBV19 and TRBJ1-5; the D is unclear. V gave up 1 base and J gave up 3 bases, with 13 bases separating them. Germline V gene sequence: CDR1 LNHDA, CDR2 SQIVND (reference sequence). The length of the CDR3 is 16 residues. The CDR3 nucleotides are TGTGCCAGTAGTATAGTTGCCCCCCGCGACAATCAGCCCCAGCATTTT. Protein: CASSIVAPRDNQPQHF.

The V gene is TRBV19, the J gene TRBJ2-5; D may be TRBD1 (5 bases). CDR1 is LNHDA, CDR2 SQIVND, per germline (reference sequence). Trimming cost V 1 base and J 0 bases, with 6 bases left between them. The CDR3 length is 14 residues. The CDR3 is CASSIARDQETQYF. CDR3 nucleotide sequence: TGTGCCAGTAGTATAGCCAGGGACCAAGAGACCCAGTACTTC.

J is TRBJ2-7 and V is TRBV5-1; TRBD2 matches at 9 bases. V dropped 0 bases and J dropped 4; count of bases not matched to a gene: 5. Germline CDR1 SGHRS, CDR2 YFSETQ. CDR3 length: 15 amino acids. In nucleotides, the CDR3 is TGCGCCAGCAGCTTGGATCTAGCGGGGCAGTACGAGCAGTACTTC. It specifies CASSLDLAGQYEQYF.

V gene TRBV7-2 combines with J gene TRBJ2-7; 8 bases match TRBD1. In germline, CDR1 is SGHTA, CDR2 FQGNSA. The junction had 7 bases not matched to a gene; V was cut back by 4 bases and J by 2 bases. This CDR3 has 15 amino acids. CDR3 loop: CASSSGQELTYEQYF. As DNA, the CDR3 is TGTGCCAGCAGCTCGGGACAGGAGCTAACCTACGAGCAGTACTTC.

The chain recombines TRBV10-1 with TRBJ2-2; D assignment may be TRBD1 or TRBD2 (5 bases each). Looked up from germline, CDR1 is WNHNN and CDR2 is SYGVQD (reference sequence). The germline V and J ends were trimmed by 7 bases and 4 bases, with 10 bases remaining between them. This CDR3 is 13 amino acids long. The CDR3 protein is CASTEGSTGELFF. As DNA, the CDR3 is TGCGCCAGCACCGAGGGGAGCACCGGGGAGCTGTTTTTT.